Shown below are 25 T cell receptor beta chains from a single sample sequenced in a study of T cell responses to AZD1222 COVID-19 vaccine. TCRdb's copy holds only in-frame clones and misses some; the assay was immunoSEQ multiplex PCR. The sample yields about 27,000 clones, roughly 90% seen once. The material sequenced was peripheral blood, taken 28 days after the second AZD1222 dose. The receptors originated from an adult who received the AZD1222 COVID-19 vaccine.

The gene calls are TRBV3-1 (or the pseudogene TRBV3-2) and TRBJ2-1, with 11 bases identical to TRBD2. Germline values: CDR1 LGHDT, CDR2 YNNKEL (reference sequence). V was pared by 5 bases and J by 4 bases, with 4 bases of the junction left unmatched. This CDR3 spans 15 amino acids. As DNA, the CDR3 is TGTGCCAGCAGCTTAGGGACTAGCGGTTACAATGAGCAGTTCTTC. This encodes CASSLGTSGYNEQFF.

The V and J genes are TRBV28 and TRBJ2-5; the match to TRBD2 covers 10 bases. This CDR3 is built from 15 residues. CDR1 MDHEN and CDR2 SYDVKM come from the germline V gene. Trimming cost V 6 bases and J 1 base; bases outside gene matches: 5. The CDR3 is CASSVAGGGQETQYF. DNA of the CDR3: TGTGCCAGCAGCGTAGCGGGAGGAGGCCAAGAGACCCAGTACTTC.

The V gene is TRBV11-2, the J gene TRBJ2-7; 7 bases align to TRBD2. Germline loops: CDR1 SGHAT, CDR2 FQNNGV. V was pared by 5 bases and J by 3 bases, with 7 bases of the junction left unmatched. This CDR3 is built from 14 residues. CDR3: CASSLLRGSYEQYF. The CDR3 nucleotides are TGTGCCAGCAGCCTGTTACGCGGGAGCTACGAGCAGTACTTC.

This chain joins TRBV20-1 and TRBJ1-2; a weak D match, TRBD1 (5 bases). V gave up 6 bases and J gave up 8 bases, with 13 bases separating them. From germline, CDR1 is DFQATT and CDR2 SNEGSKA (reference sequence). The CDR3 consists of 11 residues. In nucleotides, the CDR3 is TGCAGTGCGCATTACCAGGGAGGCTACACCTTC. It codes for CSAHYQGGYTF.

V usage is TRBV28 and J usage is TRBJ1-1; 8 nucleotides align to TRBD1. V dropped 5 bases and J dropped 4; count of bases not matched to a gene: 9. There are 15 residues in the CDR3. From germline, CDR1 is MDHEN and CDR2 SYDVKM. Here the CDR3 DNA reads TGTGCCAGCAGTAGACAGGGGTTGGGGGGCACTGAAGCTTTCTTT. Residues: CASSRQGLGGTEAFF. Variable domain in full (rest from reference TRBV28 and TRBJ1-1): DVKVTQSSRYLVKRTGEKVFLECVQDMDHENMFWYRQDPGLGLRLIYFSYDVKMKEKGDIPEGYSVSREKKERFSLILESASTNQTSMYLCASSRQGLGGTEAFFGQGTRLTVV.

This chain joins TRBV7-5 and TRBJ1-1; the D segment call TRBD1 is taken from the table without a DNA check. TRBV7-5 is marked as a pseudogene. The CDR3 extends over 15 amino acids. The CDR3 sequence: CVRSLRPQGDTEAFF. CDR3 sequence (DNA): TGTGTCAGAAGCTTAAGGCCCCAGGGGGACACTGAAGCTTTCTTT.

This sequence joins TRBV13 and TRBJ1-2; TRBD1 is a possible D gene (6 bases). The V end lost 3 bases, the J end lost 0 bases, and 20 bases lay between the germline ends. CDR1 is PRHDT, CDR2 FYEKMQ, per germline (reference sequence). The CDR3 spans 18 residues. The DNA for the CDR3 is TGTGCCAGCAGCTTCCTCTTTAGGGGGTACATGACTAACTATGGCTACACCTTC. It is translated as CASSFLFRGYMTNYGYTF. The full variable domain, with the rest looked up from reference TRBV13 and TRBJ1-2, is AAGVIQSPRHLIKEKRETATLKCYPIPRHDTVYWYQQGPGQDPQFLISFYEKMQSDKGSIPDRFSAQQFSDYHSELNMSSLELGDSALYFCASSFLFRGYMTNYGYTFGSGTRLTVV.

This clone was seen more than once but under ten times. V usage is TRBV28 and J usage is TRBJ1-3, with D unclear. The germline V and J ends were trimmed by 6 bases and 8 bases, with 26 bases remaining between them. The germline V gene encodes CDR1 MDHEN and CDR2 SYDVKM. This CDR3 has 17 amino acids. The CDR3 region is CASRRGSRATGRDTIYF. The CDR3 region has the DNA TGTGCCAGCAGGAGAGGGTCTAGAGCGACTGGGAGGGACACCATATATTTT. Drawing the rest from reference TRBV28 and TRBJ1-3, the complete variable domain is DVKVTQSSRYLVKRTGEKVFLECVQDMDHENMFWYRQDPGLGLRLIYFSYDVKMKEKGDIPEGYSVSREKKERFSLILESASTNQTSMYLCASRRGSRATGRDTIYFGEGSWLTVV.

This chain uses TRBV12-3 or TRBV12-4 with TRBJ2-2; no firm D call. Trimming removed 2 bases from V and 10 bases from J, with 5 bases in between. The CDR3 is made up of 11 amino acids. CDR3 loop: CASSLSEELFF. CDR3 DNA sequence: TGTGCCAGCAGTTTAAGCGAGGAGCTGTTTTTT.

A single count supports this clone. The V gene is TRBV19, the J gene TRBJ2-3; D could derive from TRBD1 or TRBD2 (6 bases each). The V end lost 3 bases, the J end lost 1 base, and 11 bases lay between the germline ends. The CDR3 has 15 amino acids. Germline V lookup: CDR1 LNHDA, CDR2 SQIVND (reference sequence). The CDR3 DNA is TGTGCCAGTAGTATGGGAGGACAGCGCACAGATACGCAGTATTTT. Amino acid sequence: CASSMGGQRTDTQYF.

This chain links TRBV28 with TRBJ2-7; 9 bases are a match to TRBD2. Germline CDR1 and CDR2: MDHEN and SYDVKM. The CDR3 length is 14 residues. Trimming removed 4 bases from V and 12 bases from J; junction bases left unmatched: 13. CDR3 amino acids: CASSSSGIRAEAYF. The CDR3 region has the DNA TGTGCCAGCAGTTCTAGCGGGATAAGGGCCGAGGCGTACTTC.

The chain couples TRBV6-6 to TRBJ2-5; 12 bases map to TRBD2. The J segment lost 5 bases and the V segment lost 5 bases, leaving 12 bases of the junction unmatched. This CDR3 region has 17 residues. Germline loops: CDR1 MNHNY, CDR2 SVGAGI (reference sequence). The CDR3 is CASSQGASGRARETQYF. DNA for the CDR3: TGTGCCAGCAGTCAGGGAGCTAGCGGGAGGGCAAGGGAGACCCAGTACTTC.

This chain joins TRBV28 and TRBJ1-6, with 9 positions matching TRBD1. This CDR3 contains 16 residues. The germline CDR1 and CDR2 sequences are MDHEN and SYDVKM. After removal of 8 bases from V and 5 bases from J, the junction contained 10 bases not matched to a gene. The CDR3: CASGGPRTGDNSPLHF. The CDR3 DNA is TGTGCCAGCGGAGGCCCCCGGACAGGGGATAATTCACCCCTCCACTTT. The full variable domain, completed using reference TRBV28 and TRBJ1-6, is DVKVTQSSRYLVKRTGEKVFLECVQDMDHENMFWYRQDPGLGLRLIYFSYDVKMKEKGDIPEGYSVSREKKERFSLILESASTNQTSMYLCASGGPRTGDNSPLHFGNGTRLTVT.

The chain couples TRBV28 to TRBJ2-5; 9 nucleotides match TRBD1. V lost 10 bases and J lost 5; bases outside the gene matches: 8. This CDR3 contains 13 residues. Germline CDR1 is MDHEN and CDR2 is SYDVKM. The chain's CDR3 is CATRDRVSETQYF. The CDR3 nucleotides read TGTGCCACCCGGGACAGGGTGAGCGAGACCCAGTACTTC.

This clone has only one observation. This chain uses TRBV19 with TRBJ2-6, with 10 bases that match TRBD1. The CDR3 is made up of 19 amino acids. CDR1 is LNHDA, CDR2 SQIVND, per germline (reference sequence). J was trimmed by 0 bases and V by 9 bases; bases with no gene match: 14. The CDR3 region is CASSRAPGQGLSGANVLTF. The CDR3 DNA reads as TGTGCCAGCTCCCGCGCCCCGGGACAGGGGCTCTCTGGGGCCAACGTCCTGACTTTC.

This clone came up a few times. CDR3 nucleotides: TGTGCCAGTAGTATCGGGGACCGAAACATTCAGTACTTC. The encoded protein is CASSIGDRNIQYF. V is TRBV19 and J is TRBJ2-4; D may match TRBD1 or TRBD2 (5 bases each). The V gene lost 3 bases and the J gene lost 6 bases, with 9 bases spanning the gap. Per the germline V gene, CDR1 is LNHDA and CDR2 is SQIVND (reference sequence). The CDR3 runs to 13 residues.

V usage is TRBV30 and J usage is TRBJ1-4; D is unclear. There are 12 residues in the CDR3. Trimming stripped 8 bases from V and 8 bases from J, with 15 bases between. CDR1 and CDR2 (germline): GTSNPN, SVGIG (reference sequence). DNA of the CDR3: TGTGCCCATCGACGGTACGACGAAAAACTGTTTTTT. Encoded protein: CAHRRYDEKLFF. The full variable domain, completed using reference TRBV30 and TRBJ1-4, is SQTIHQWPATLVQPVGSPLSLECTVEGTSNPNLYWYRQAAGRGLQLLFYSVGIGQISSEVPQNLSASRPQDRQFILSSKKLLLSDSGFYLCAHRRYDEKLFFGSGTQLSVL.

The gene calls are TRBV29-1 and TRBJ2-7, with 9 bases lining up with TRBD1. V lost 5 bases and J lost 2; bases outside the gene matches: 4. Germline-derived CDR1 and CDR2 are SQVTM and ANQGSEA. This CDR3 has 13 amino acids. Here the CDR3 DNA reads TGCAGCGTTTCCGGGACAGGGACCTACGAGCAGTACTTC. It yields the protein CSVSGTGTYEQYF.

The CDR3 bases are TGTGCCAGCAGCTTTAGTAATGCCCGTTCCTACGAGCAGTACTTC. It translates to CASSFSNARSYEQYF. The chain joins TRBV7-2 to TRBJ2-7; no clear D. V was cut by 3 bases and J by 1 base, with 13 bases left in between. Germline lookup yields CDR1 SGHTA and CDR2 FQGNSA. The CDR3 is 15 residues long.

V and J are TRBV7-2 and TRBJ2-2; weak D call: TRBD2 (5 bases). There are 14 residues in the CDR3. V gave up 7 bases and J gave up 1 base, with 10 bases separating them. The V gene's germline CDR1 is SGHTA and CDR2 FQGNSA. CDR3 sequence (DNA): TGTGCCAGCACTCGGACTGTGAACACCGGGGAGCTGTTTTTT. Translating it yields CASTRTVNTGELFF.

The chain combines TRBV18 with TRBJ2-7, with D tentatively TRBD1 (5 bases). Germline V gene sequence: CDR1 KGHSH, CDR2 LQKENI. The CDR3 is made up of 14 amino acids. Trimming stripped 2 bases from V and 3 bases from J, with 11 bases between. The CDR3 here is CASSPESTGYEQYF. DNA of the CDR3: TGTGCCAGCTCACCAGAAAGTACAGGCTACGAGCAGTACTTC.

J is TRBJ1-6 and V is TRBV19; TRBD1 is a possible D gene (6 bases). This CDR3 spans 14 amino acids. Germline V gene lookup returns CDR1 LNHDA and CDR2 SQIVND (reference sequence). Deletions cut 5 bases from V and 7 bases from J, with 12 bases between. CDR3 DNA sequence: TGTGCCAGTAGTGTCGGGACAAGGAATTCACCCCTCCACTTT. It encodes CASSVGTRNSPLHF.

The rearrangement joins TRBV6-1 to TRBJ2-3, with TRBD2 identical over 9 bases. The CDR3 spans 16 residues. CDR1 and CDR2 (germline): MNHNS, SASEGT. The junction had 6 bases not matched to a gene; V was cut back by 3 bases and J by 2 bases. Here the CDR3 reads CASSDRLAGSTDTQYF. DNA for the CDR3: TGTGCCAGCAGTGATCGTCTAGCGGGGTCCACAGATACGCAGTATTTT.

This chain links TRBV6-5 with TRBJ2-2; D uncertain. The CDR3 contains 13 residues. In germline, CDR1 is MNHEY, CDR2 SVGAGI. Trimming took off 7 bases at V and 7 bases at J, with 13 bases between the two ends. In DNA, the CDR3 is TGTGCCAGCATTATCAGTCCAATCGGGGAGCTGTTTTTT. Protein product: CASIISPIGELFF.

This chain links TRBV7-9 with TRBJ2-1; D not resolved. The CDR3 has 14 residues. Germline V gene sequence: CDR1 SEHNR, CDR2 FQNEAQ (reference sequence). V lost 2 bases and J 9 bases, leaving 14 bases between the germline ends. CDR3 sequence: CASSLNSASAEQFF. The CDR3 DNA reads as TGTGCCAGCAGCTTAAATTCCGCGTCCGCTGAGCAGTTCTTC.